This passage covers 9 T cell receptor beta chains from one sample sequenced in a study of blood T cell repertoires in COVID-19. Produced via immunoSEQ multiplex PCR; TCRdb's table is partial and in-frame only. Among about 120,000 clones listed, around nine tenths were seen once. The sample consisted of peripheral blood. These receptors came from a woman in her forties or fifties with acute or convalescent COVID-19.

The chain recombines TRBV7-9 with TRBJ1-1; tentative D call: TRBD1 (6 bases). Germline V gives CDR1 SEHNR, CDR2 FQNEAQ (reference sequence). The length of the CDR3 is 14 residues. Trimming removed 5 bases at V and 2 bases at J, with 12 bases between. The CDR3 DNA is TGTGCCAGCAGCCGAGACAGGAGCAACACTGAAGCTTTCTTT. It encodes CASSRDRSNTEAFF.

The V gene is TRBV29-1, the J gene TRBJ2-7; D not certain. CDR3 length: 12 residues. Germline CDR1 is SQVTM and CDR2 is ANQGSEA. Trimming cost V 2 bases and J 3 bases, with 8 bases left between them. The CDR3 bases are TGCAGCGTTGAATCTACCGGCTACGAGCAGTACTTC. This translates into CSVESTGYEQYF.

This chain links TRBV5-4 with TRBJ1-1; a possible D gene is TRBD1 (5 bases). The germline CDR1 and CDR2 sequences are SGHNT and YYREEE (reference sequence). The ends were cut back, 2 bases at V and 3 bases at J, with 14 bases in the middle. The CDR3 consists of 15 residues. CDR3 protein: CASSFDSTKDTEAFF. CDR3 nucleotides: TGTGCCAGCAGCTTTGACAGCACGAAGGACACTGAAGCTTTCTTT.

The chain joins TRBV3-1 (or the pseudogene TRBV3-2) to TRBJ2-7, with 8 nucleotides matching TRBD1. The V segment lost 4 bases and the J segment 9 bases; nucleotides outside the gene matches: 8. Germline CDR1 and CDR2: LGHDT and YNNKEL (reference sequence). This CDR3 comprises 13 residues. The CDR3 spells CASSLGTGTGQYF. The CDR3 DNA sequence: TGTGCCAGCAGCCTAGGGACAGGCACGGGGCAGTACTTC.

The chain has TRBV19 and TRBJ2-3; D remains unclear. V was trimmed by 3 bases and J by 2 bases, leaving 9 bases between them. The CDR3 consists of 14 residues. CDR1 LNHDA and CDR2 SQIVND come from the germline V gene (reference sequence). DNA for the CDR3: TGTGCCAGTAGTATCTCAGTCAACACAGATACGCAGTATTTT. Translated: CASSISVNTDTQYF. Based on the CDR3 plus reference TRBV19 and TRBJ2-3, the full variable domain is DGGITQSPKYLFRKEGQNVTLSCEQNLNHDAMYWYRQDPGQGLRLIYYSQIVNDFQKGDIAEGYSVSREKKESFPLTVTSAQKNPTAFYLCASSISVNTDTQYFGPGTRLTVL.

This clone was counted only a few times. The rearrangement links TRBV27 to TRBJ2-4, with D possibly matching TRBD1 (5 bases). The CDR3 sequence is 17 residues long. Germline CDR1 and CDR2: MNHEY and SMNVEV (reference sequence). V lost 5 bases and J 2 bases, leaving 19 bases between the germline ends. CDR3 residues: CASSGMGGALTKNIQYF. The DNA for the CDR3 is TGTGCCAGCAGTGGGATGGGTGGGGCCCTAACCAAAAACATTCAGTACTTC.

The chain employs TRBV19 and TRBJ1-2; D might be TRBD1 (5 bases). V lost 3 bases to trimming and J lost 7 bases, with 21 bases between them. The CDR3 spans 16 residues. Germline V lookup: CDR1 LNHDA, CDR2 SQIVND (reference sequence). The CDR3 nucleotides are TGTGCCAGTAGTATGATACCCGGGACGCCGGGAGGTGGCTACACCTTC. This codes for CASSMIPGTPGGGYTF.

V is TRBV5-3 and J is TRBJ1-2, with 7 bases lining up with TRBD1. TRBV5-3 qualifies as an ORF whose function is uncertain. J lost 1 base, V lost 8 bases, and 11 bases had no gene match. This CDR3 contains 15 residues. The CDR3 reads CASTRDSSLNYGYTF. In DNA, the CDR3 is TGTGCCAGCACTAGGGACAGTTCCCTTAACTATGGCTACACCTTC.

V is TRBV28 and J is TRBJ2-2, with D unclear. CDR3 length: 12 amino acids. The germline V and J ends were trimmed by 2 bases and 6 bases, with 4 bases remaining between them. The germline gives CDR1 MDHEN, CDR2 SYDVKM. The CDR3 DNA reads as TGTGCCAGCAGTTTACCGTCCGGGGAGCTGTTTTTT. Its translation: CASSLPSGELFF.